The T cell receptor beta chain described here comes from a study of T cell repertoires in aging, cancer and after chemotherapy. Overall study findings and caveats: Healthy donors lost TCR diversity with age mainly through richness, cancer patients through richness and evenness. Rebound thymic output was suggested by rising median generation probability during chemotherapy in each cancer cohort.

This clonotype is judged medium-sized. Its antigen remains unknown. A mixed TRB-A/B primer pool amplified rearranged TRB by multiplex touch-down PCR. TCRdb reprocessed the multiplex PCR reads with MiXCR, giving one entry per CDR3 protein. The sample has roughly 2,800 distinct CDR3 sequences, over 25% seen once. Amplification of TCR beta used genomic DNA extracted from peripheral blood. Trimming removed 4 bases from V and 1 base from J, with 9 bases in between. The CDR3 has 14 amino acids. Germline-derived CDR1 and CDR2 are MNHNS and SASEGT. Sequences were obtained from blood. This TCR derives from a human donor in good health. This chain links TRBV6-1 with TRBJ2-3, with D uncertain. CDR3 in DNA: TGTGCCAGCAGTGTCGGTACGGGCACAGATACGCAGTATTTT. Encoded protein: CASSVGTGTDTQYF.